Following are 11 T cell receptor beta chains from one sample sequenced in a study of blood T cell repertoires in COVID-19. The method was immunoSEQ multiplex PCR; TCRdb's version includes in-frame clones alone and lacks a portion of them. The sample records more than 200,000 clones, 75% to 85% being singletons. The sequenced sample consisted of peripheral blood. These receptors were obtained from a woman aged 35 to 49 who had recovered from COVID-19.

This clone was seen a single time. The chain is built from TRBV7-3 and TRBJ2-1; TRBD1 matches 8 bases. CDR3 length equals 14 residues. J gave up 4 bases and V 5 bases, and 4 bases lay outside the gene matches. Germline CDR1 SGHTA, CDR2 FQGTGA. CDR3 loop: CASSTGGLYNEQFF. In nucleotides, the CDR3 is TGTGCCAGCAGCACAGGGGGATTGTACAATGAGCAGTTCTTC.

For the CDR3, the DNA is TGCGCCAGCCGTGGGGCAGCGAACACCGGGGAGCTGTTTTTT. It encodes CASRGAANTGELFF. V usage is TRBV5-1 and J usage is TRBJ2-2, with D possibly being TRBD1 (5 bases). Between the trimmed V and J ends, which lost 7 bases and 0 bases, there was a span of 10 bases. Germline-derived CDR1 and CDR2 are SGHRS and YFSETQ. This CDR3 has 14 residues.

J is TRBJ2-1 and V is TRBV18; tentatively, D is TRBD2 (6 bases). The CDR3 has 15 residues. Trimming took off 1 base at V and 8 bases at J, with 15 bases between the two ends. Germline CDR1 and CDR2: KGHSH and LQKENI. CDR3 sequence reads: CASSPRSRERDEQFF. The CDR3 DNA reads TGTGCCAGCTCACCACGGTCCAGGGAGCGGGATGAGCAGTTCTTC.

The rearrangement joins TRBV5-6 to TRBJ1-6, with 8 positions matching TRBD1. With 4 bases clipped from V and 2 bases from J, the junction kept 5 bases outside the gene matches. The CDR3 has 16 amino acids. Germline V gene data show CDR1 as SGHDT and CDR2 as YYEEEE. The CDR3 is CASSVDRGTYNSPLHF. CDR3 nucleotide sequence: TGTGCCAGCAGCGTCGACAGGGGAACCTATAATTCACCCCTCCACTTT.

This clone has a handful of counts. This chain uses TRBV6-6 with TRBJ2-7; perhaps TRBD1 as D (6 bases). The CDR3 is 15 residues long. The germline CDR1 and CDR2 sequences are MNHNY and SVGAGI (reference sequence). Trimming removed 2 bases from V and 2 bases from J, with 13 bases in between. The CDR3 protein is CASSYQTGNTYEQYF. The CDR3 coding sequence is TGTGCCAGCAGTTACCAGACAGGCAACACCTACGAGCAGTACTTC.

The CDR3: CASRRAGGAREQYF. The DNA for the CDR3 is TGTGCCAGCAGAAGGGCCGGGGGAGCGAGGGAGCAGTACTTC. The chain joins TRBV28 to TRBJ2-7; the D gene is possibly TRBD2 (6 bases). The CDR3 has 14 amino acids. Germline V gene sequence: CDR1 MDHEN, CDR2 SYDVKM. V lost 6 bases to trimming and J lost 7 bases, with 19 bases between them. Full variable domain (remainder filled in from reference TRBV28 and TRBJ2-7): DVKVTQSSRYLVKRTGEKVFLECVQDMDHENMFWYRQDPGLGLRLIYFSYDVKMKEKGDIPEGYSVSREKKERFSLILESASTNQTSMYLCASRRAGGAREQYFGPGTRLTVT.

V is TRBV5-4 and J is TRBJ2-5; D possibly corresponds to TRBD2 (5 bases). CDR1 is SGHNT and CDR2 is YYREEE in the germline V gene (reference sequence). This CDR3 is built from 13 residues. V was pared by 4 bases and J by 5 bases, with 12 bases between. CDR3 DNA: TGTGCCAGCAGCCAATATTCGGGGGAGACCCAGTACTTC. This codes for CASSQYSGETQYF.

J is TRBJ2-7 and V is TRBV6-5, with 7 bases lining up with TRBD1. The ends lost 6 bases at V and 3 bases at J; junction bases unmatched: 5. This CDR3 contains 13 residues. Germline lookup yields CDR1 MNHEY and CDR2 SVGAGI. CDR3 nucleotide sequence: TGTGCCAGCAGCCGGGACAGAATCTACGAGCAGTACTTC. Encoded protein: CASSRDRIYEQYF.

J is TRBJ1-4 and V is TRBV27; no firm D call. Trimming took 4 bases from V and 7 from J, leaving 7 bases between them. Per the germline V gene, CDR1 is MNHEY and CDR2 is SMNVEV (reference sequence). This CDR3 contains 12 residues. The CDR3: CASSSTGEKLFF. For the CDR3, the DNA is TGTGCCAGCAGTTCGACTGGTGAAAAACTGTTTTTT.

J is TRBJ1-2 and V is TRBV4-3; 7 bases line up with TRBD1. The CDR3 spans 17 residues. Germline loops: CDR1 LGHNA, CDR2 YSLEER. J gave up 8 bases and V 0 bases, and 15 bases lay outside the gene matches. CDR3 region: CASSQDGATGAGRGYTF. The CDR3 DNA sequence: TGCGCCAGCAGCCAAGATGGGGCCACAGGGGCAGGCAGGGGCTACACCTTC.

CDR3 protein: CASSRGTQETQYF. The DNA for the CDR3 is TGTGCCAGCAGCCGGGGGACCCAAGAGACCCAGTACTTC. This chain joins TRBV7-2 and TRBJ2-5; tentative D call: TRBD2 (6 bases). The CDR3 is made up of 13 amino acids. V lost 5 bases and J lost 1, with 8 bases in between. CDR1 SGHTA and CDR2 FQGNSA come from the germline V gene.